Shown below are 5 T cell receptor beta chains from a single sample sequenced in a study of blood T cell repertoires in COVID-19. Using immunoSEQ multiplex PCR, the repertoire was profiled, and TCRdb retains in-frame clones only, with some absent. The sample lists about 88,000 clones, approximately 90% occurring once. The sample comprised peripheral blood. The receptors stem from a man in his sixties with acute or convalescent COVID-19.

V gene TRBV12-3 or TRBV12-4 combines with J gene TRBJ2-1; D perhaps matches TRBD1 (6 bases). V lost 5 bases to trimming and J lost 12 bases, with 11 bases between them. The CDR3 has 11 amino acids. Here the CDR3 reads CASSPQGRQFF. The CDR3 DNA is TGTGCCAGCAGTCCACAGGGTCGGCAGTTCTTC.

V gene TRBV29-1 combines with J gene TRBJ1-1, with D hard to call. V lost 3 bases, J lost 5 bases, and 10 bases lay in between. The CDR3 is 12 residues long. Germline V gives CDR1 SQVTM, CDR2 ANQGSEA. The CDR3 DNA is TGCAGCGTTGAGAAGGAAGCGACTGAAGCTTTCTTT. Translating gives CSVEKEATEAFF.

The V gene is TRBV3-1 (or the pseudogene TRBV3-2), the J gene TRBJ1-2, with D perhaps matching TRBD1 (5 bases). V was clipped by 0 bases and J by 3 bases, with 11 bases between them. The CDR3 sequence is 15 residues long. CDR1 and CDR2 from the germline V gene are LGHDT and YNNKEL (reference sequence). The CDR3 DNA is TGTGCCAGCAGCCAAGATTCAGGGAAAGACTATGGCTACACCTTC. As protein: CASSQDSGKDYGYTF.

V gene TRBV27 combines with J gene TRBJ1-4; maybe TRBD1 (6 bases). The V end was cut by 4 bases, the J end by 8 bases, with 17 bases between. From germline, CDR1 is MNHEY and CDR2 SMNVEV (reference sequence). The length of the CDR3 is 15 residues. The CDR3 sequence: CASSSGQIGREKLFF. CDR3 sequence (DNA): TGTGCCAGCAGTTCAGGACAGATAGGTCGAGAAAAACTGTTTTTT.

CDR3 loop: CAWSVGSPGELFF. In DNA form, the CDR3 reads TGTGCCTGGAGTGTAGGTAGCCCCGGGGAGCTGTTTTTT. This chain uses TRBV30 with TRBJ2-2; D is uncertain. Trimming removed 0 bases at V and 6 bases at J, with 8 bases between. Germline CDR1 GTSNPN, CDR2 SVGIG (reference sequence). The CDR3 covers 13 residues.